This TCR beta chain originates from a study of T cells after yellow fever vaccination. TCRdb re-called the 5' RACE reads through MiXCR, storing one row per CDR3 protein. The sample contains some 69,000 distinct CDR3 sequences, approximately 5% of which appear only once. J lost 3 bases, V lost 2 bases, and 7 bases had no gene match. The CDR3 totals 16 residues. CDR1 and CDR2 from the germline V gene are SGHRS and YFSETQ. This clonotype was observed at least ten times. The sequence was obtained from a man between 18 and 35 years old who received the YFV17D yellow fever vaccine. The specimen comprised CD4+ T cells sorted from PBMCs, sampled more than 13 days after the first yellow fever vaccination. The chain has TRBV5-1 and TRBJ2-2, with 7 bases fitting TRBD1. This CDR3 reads CASSLRQGSDTGELFF. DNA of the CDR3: TGCGCCAGCAGCTTACGACAGGGTTCGGACACCGGGGAGCTGTTTTTT.